This passage covers 17 T cell receptor beta chains from one sample sequenced in a study of T cell responses to AZD1222 COVID-19 vaccine (dated by TCRdb to the early 2020s). The library was made by the immunoSEQ multiplex PCR assay. TCRdb obtained this table from immuneACCESS and retained in-frame rearrangements with V and J assigned. These tables miss some clones; where compared with another copy, unresolved V genes account for less than half of the shortfall, and the remainder is unexplained. This sample gives some 150,000 clones in total; about nine tenths of them show up just once. In total, the top ten clones hold approximately 9% of the sample. Read against the paper, the sample's time point label means: about 28 days (+/-7) after the second vaccine dose. The sample in question was peripheral blood, obtained 28 days after the second AZD1222 dose. Receptor source: an adult who received the AZD1222 COVID-19 vaccine.

This clone has a single count. The gene calls are TRBV24-1 and TRBJ2-7, with D tentatively TRBD1 (5 bases). Germline CDR1 KGHDR, CDR2 SFDVKD. Trimming removed 2 bases at V and 0 bases at J, with 10 bases between. This CDR3 spans 15 amino acids. CDR3 coding DNA: TGTGCCACCAGTGATTCCGGGCAGGGCTCCTACGAGCAGTACTTC. Protein sequence: CATSDSGQGSYEQYF.

This clone was detected a few times. Additional DNA sequences in this sample encode the identical CDR3. The V gene is TRBV7-3, the J gene TRBJ1-6; 9 positions agree with TRBD1. The CDR3 length is 15 residues. Trimming removed 2 bases from V and 10 bases from J; junction bases left unmatched: 6. Germline lookup yields CDR1 SGHTA and CDR2 FQGTGA. For the CDR3, the DNA is TGTGCCAGCAGCTTAGGGGGACAGGGTAACTCACCCCTCCACTTT. Amino acid sequence: CASSLGGQGNSPLHF.

The chain carries TRBV6-5 and TRBJ2-1; a weak D match, TRBD1 (6 bases). The germline V gene has CDR1 MNHEY and CDR2 SVGAGI. The V end was cut by 2 bases, the J end by 12 bases, with 11 bases between. There are 12 residues in the CDR3. DNA of the CDR3: TGTGCCAGCAGTTACATAGCAGGGGTGCAGTTCTTC. Translating it yields CASSYIAGVQFF.

The gene calls are TRBV6-5 and TRBJ2-7, with a possible D match to TRBD2 (5 bases). This CDR3 has 16 amino acids. The germline gives CDR1 MNHEY, CDR2 SVGAGI. V gave up 0 bases and J gave up 3 bases, with 15 bases separating them. The DNA for the CDR3 is TGTGCCAGCAGTTACTCTGCTAGCTCACCGAGCTACGAGCAGTACTTC. Translating gives CASSYSASSPSYEQYF.

The chain is built from TRBV6-6 and TRBJ2-5; D unresolved. Deletions cut 8 bases from V and 4 bases from J, with 20 bases between. Germline V CDR1 and CDR2: MNHNY, SVGAGI (reference sequence). CDR3 size: 15 residues. The CDR3 here is CASSTGPRSTETQYF. As DNA, the CDR3 is TGTGCCAGCTCCACCGGACCTCGGTCAACAGAGACCCAGTACTTC.

With regard to this clone: Other DNA sequences of this sample code for an identical CDR3. The CDR3 region has the DNA TGTGCCAGCAGCGTAGTGCCGGGTAGCTCCTACAATGAGCAGTTCTTC. Protein: CASSVVPGSSYNEQFF. The chain has TRBV9 and TRBJ2-1; D is uncertain. The germline V and J ends were trimmed by 0 bases and 0 bases, with 10 bases remaining between them. The germline V gene encodes CDR1 SGDLS and CDR2 YYNGEE. The CDR3 has 16 amino acids.

This chain links TRBV4-3 with TRBJ2-5; D tentatively fits TRBD1 or TRBD2 (5 bases each). This CDR3 has 15 amino acids. CDR1 is LGHNA and CDR2 is YSLEER in the germline V gene. V lost 0 bases to trimming and J lost 5 bases, with 13 bases between them. The DNA for the CDR3 is TGCGCCAGCAGCCAAGATGGGACGGGGTATGAGACCCAGTACTTC. It yields the protein CASSQDGTGYETQYF.

This chain connects TRBV7-9 to TRBJ2-5, with D perhaps matching TRBD1 (6 bases). Trimming pared 3 bases from V and 7 bases from J, leaving 12 bases between. Germline lookup yields CDR1 SEHNR and CDR2 FQNEAQ (reference sequence). There are 13 residues in the CDR3. The CDR3 coding sequence is TGTGCCAGCAGCTTTACAGGGTCAGGGACCCAGTACTTC. Its translation is CASSFTGSGTQYF.

This chain connects TRBV30 to TRBJ2-5; 11 bases match TRBD2. In germline, CDR1 is GTSNPN, CDR2 SVGIG (reference sequence). The CDR3 contains 16 residues. The V segment lost 0 bases and the J segment 5 bases; nucleotides outside the gene matches: 8. The CDR3 DNA reads as TGTGCCTGGAGTGTCGGTAGCGGGAGGGCCCGGGAGACCCAGTACTTC. The encoded protein is CAWSVGSGRARETQYF.

The CDR3 reads CASATERSMNTEAFF. The CDR3 DNA reads as TGCGCCAGCGCGACGGAAAGATCCATGAACACTGAAGCTTTCTTT. The chain carries TRBV5-1 and TRBJ1-1; D call uncertain. Per germline, CDR1 SGHRS and CDR2 YFSETQ. The CDR3 is 15 residues long. Trimming took 7 bases from V and 0 from J, leaving 16 bases between them.

In the case of this clone: The same CDR3 is also encoded by other DNA sequences in this sample. The chain recombines TRBV7-9 with TRBJ2-7, with 12 bases that match TRBD1. CDR1 and CDR2 (germline): SEHNR, FQNEAQ (reference sequence). Losses at the gene ends were 3 bases for V and 4 bases for J; bases not matched to a gene: 1. The CDR3 consists of 14 residues. DNA of the CDR3: TGTGCCAGCAGCTTGGGACAGGGGGCGTACGAGCAGTACTTC. Translation gives CASSLGQGAYEQYF. The full variable domain, rest sourced from reference TRBV7-9 and TRBJ2-7, is DTGVSQNPRHKITKRGQNVTFRCDPISEHNRLYWYRQTLGQGPEFLTYFQNEAQLEKSRLLSDRFSAERPKGSFSTLEIQRTEQGDSAMYLCASSLGQGAYEQYFGPGTRLTVT.

V gene TRBV6-1 combines with J gene TRBJ1-2; D gene unclear. Germline-derived CDR1 and CDR2 are MNHNS and SASEGT. Trimming took 1 base from V and 0 from J, leaving 15 bases between them. The CDR3 length is 17 residues. CDR3 bases: TGTGCCAGCAGTGAAGAGAGGAGCCCTCCCTCTAACTATGGCTACACCTTC. Translating gives CASSEERSPPSNYGYTF.

This chain uses TRBV15 with TRBJ1-5; D remains unclear. Deletions cut 0 bases from V and 4 bases from J, with 7 bases between. Germline CDR1 LNHNV, CDR2 YYDKDF (reference sequence). This CDR3 spans 14 amino acids. The CDR3 sequence is CATSREWENQPQHF. The CDR3 region has the DNA TGTGCCACCAGCAGAGAGTGGGAGAATCAGCCCCAGCATTTT.

The genes are TRBV5-5 and TRBJ1-1; 9 nucleotides agree with TRBD1. The CDR3 is 15 amino acids. The germline V gene encodes CDR1 SGHKS and CDR2 YYEKEE (reference sequence). Germline trimming cut 1 base from V and 3 bases from J; bases unmatched to any gene: 4. CDR3 sequence reads: CASSLIGQGHTEAFF. CDR3 sequence (DNA): TGTGCCAGCAGCTTGATTGGACAGGGGCACACTGAAGCTTTCTTT.

The V call is TRBV3-1 (or the pseudogene TRBV3-2), the J call TRBJ1-5; maybe TRBD1 (5 bases). From germline, CDR1 is LGHDT and CDR2 YNNKEL (reference sequence). This CDR3 is 15 amino acids long. V lost 1 base and J 2 bases, leaving 9 bases between the germline ends. CDR3 sequence reads: CASSQVPGRNQPQHF. CDR3 in DNA: TGTGCCAGCAGCCAAGTTCCGGGACGCAATCAGCCCCAGCATTTT.

The CDR3 nucleotides are TGTGCCAGCTCACCAGTGTGGTCTAGCGGGAGGGGAAATACGCAGTATTTT. Protein: CASSPVWSSGRGNTQYF. The chain links TRBV18 to TRBJ2-3; TRBD2 aligns across 12 bases. The CDR3 is made up of 17 amino acids. Trimming at V came to 2 bases and at J to 7 bases, leaving 10 bases not matched to a gene. CDR1 KGHSH and CDR2 LQKENI come from the germline V gene.

The V and J genes are TRBV6-5 and TRBJ2-6; D gene ambiguous. Per the germline V gene, CDR1 is MNHEY and CDR2 is SVGAGI. Trimming stripped 7 bases from V and 4 bases from J, with 2 bases between. This CDR3 has 11 amino acids. The CDR3 is CASTGANVLTF. The CDR3 DNA is TGTGCCAGCACCGGGGCCAACGTCCTGACTTTC.